The 18 T cell receptor beta chains below all came from one sample that was sequenced in a study of blood T cell repertoires in COVID-19. Sequencing used immunoSEQ multiplex PCR; TCRdb keeps in-frame clones, though not all of them. This sample has about 410,000 clones; about 89% occur once, and the top ten carry around 1.5%. Sequences were obtained from peripheral blood. The receptor set was obtained from a woman between 40 and 55 years old with COVID-19, enrolled during active disease.

V gene TRBV7-2 combines with J gene TRBJ1-2; tentatively, D is TRBD1 (5 bases). The ends were cut back, 2 bases at V and 4 bases at J, with 11 bases in the middle. The CDR3 runs to 14 residues. Germline V gene lookup returns CDR1 SGHTA and CDR2 FQGNSA. CDR3 protein: CASSLSSGLYGYTF. In DNA, the CDR3 is TGTGCCAGCAGCTTATCTTCAGGGCTCTATGGCTACACCTTC.

This chain joins TRBV28 and TRBJ2-3; 9 positions agree with TRBD2. CDR1 and CDR2 (germline): MDHEN, SYDVKM. The CDR3 spans 15 residues. V lost 4 bases, J lost 5 bases, and 7 bases stayed unmatched. CDR3 amino acids: CASSSRGRAVDTQYF. As DNA, the CDR3 is TGTGCCAGCAGTTCACGCGGGAGGGCCGTAGATACGCAGTATTTT.

The chain links TRBV6-1 to TRBJ1-3, with TRBD1 as a possible D gene (5 bases). Germline CDR1 reads MNHNS; CDR2 reads SASEGT. CDR3 length: 15 amino acids. V lost 1 base, J lost 5 bases, and 12 bases lay in between. CDR3 sequence (DNA): TGTGCCAGCAGTGAAGACAGGTCCCCAAGAAACACCATATATTTT. It translates to CASSEDRSPRNTIYF.

The sample holds one count of this clone. Here the CDR3 DNA reads TGTGCCAGAAGCTACCGGTTCCTGCCGGGACAGAGTAATGAAAAACTGTTTTTT. This sequence encodes CARSYRFLPGQSNEKLFF. The genes are TRBV5-3 and TRBJ1-4, with TRBD1 identical over 7 bases. TRBV5-3 is an ORF, with its function uncertain. J was trimmed by 4 bases and V by 3 bases; bases with no gene match: 15. This CDR3 is 18 amino acids long.

The chain uses TRBV28 and TRBJ1-2, with 7 nucleotides matching TRBD1. The trim removed 6 bases at V and 1 base at J, leaving 5 bases unmatched. The germline V gene has CDR1 MDHEN and CDR2 SYDVKM. The length of the CDR3 is 14 residues. CDR3 in DNA: TGTGCCAGCAGCCGGGACAGTCTTAACTATGGCTACACCTTC. Protein sequence: CASSRDSLNYGYTF.

The chain carries TRBV19 and TRBJ1-4, with D unresolved. Germline CDR1 LNHDA, CDR2 SQIVND (reference sequence). This CDR3 has 13 residues. The V and J ends lost 4 bases and 8 bases respectively, with 11 bases between them. The CDR3 DNA is TGTGCCAGTAGTAGGTCCGGGGTCGAAAAACTGTTTTTT. It yields the protein CASSRSGVEKLFF.

This clone was recorded once. The V and J genes are TRBV5-1 and TRBJ1-1; no reliable D call. The CDR3 totals 15 residues. The V and J ends lost 0 bases and 0 bases respectively, with 9 bases between them. CDR1 is SGHRS and CDR2 is YFSETQ in the germline V gene. CDR3 in DNA: TGCGCCAGCAGCTTGGTATCAGGATTGAACACTGAAGCTTTCTTT. Translated, it gives CASSLVSGLNTEAFF.

The rearrangement links TRBV5-5 to TRBJ1-1; a possible D gene is TRBD1 (6 bases). The CDR3 runs 16 residues. The ends were cut back, 1 base at V and 1 base at J, with 14 bases in the middle. Per germline, CDR1 SGHKS and CDR2 YYEKEE (reference sequence). CDR3 sequence reads: CASSLWQGPKNTEAFF. CDR3 nucleotide sequence: TGTGCCAGCAGCTTGTGGCAGGGGCCCAAGAACACTGAAGCTTTCTTT.

This clone was recorded only once. The chain has TRBV27 and TRBJ1-5; no clear D gene. The CDR3 contains 15 residues. V gave up 7 bases and J gave up 5 bases, with 18 bases separating them. Germline values: CDR1 MNHEY, CDR2 SMNVEV (reference sequence). CDR3 sequence (DNA): TGTGCCAGCAAGGGAGAGGGCCGGGGAGATCAGCCCCAGCATTTT. Translated, it gives CASKGEGRGDQPQHF.

V usage is TRBV7-9 and J usage is TRBJ1-2; 7 nucleotides agree with TRBD1. Per germline, CDR1 SEHNR and CDR2 FQNEAQ (reference sequence). Trimming cost V 5 bases and J 9 bases; bases outside gene matches: 18. This CDR3 is 16 amino acids long. DNA for the CDR3: TGTGCCAGCAGCCCCCGACAGGGACGGGGCCTCACGCGCTACACCTTC. It yields the protein CASSPRQGRGLTRYTF. Complete variable domain (other parts from reference TRBV7-9 and TRBJ1-2): DTGVSQNPRHKITKRGQNVTFRCDPISEHNRLYWYRQTLGQGPEFLTYFQNEAQLEKSRLLSDRFSAERPKGSFSTLEIQRTEQGDSAMYLCASSPRQGRGLTRYTFGSGTRLTVV.

The rearrangement links TRBV9 to TRBJ2-2, with 11 positions matching TRBD1. Germline CDR1 SGDLS, CDR2 YYNGEE. Germline trimming cut 4 bases from V and 0 bases from J; bases unmatched to any gene: 11. The CDR3 contains 19 residues. CDR3 DNA sequence: TGTGCCAGCAGCATGACTCTGTGGACAGGGGGCACGAACACCGGGGAGCTGTTTTTT. As protein: CASSMTLWTGGTNTGELFF.

The V call is TRBV3-1 (or the pseudogene TRBV3-2), the J call TRBJ2-7, with TRBD1 matching over 7 bases. Germline V CDR1 and CDR2: LGHDT, YNNKEL (reference sequence). J gave up 2 bases and V 0 bases, and 4 bases lay outside the gene matches. The CDR3 loop spans 15 amino acids. CDR3 sequence reads: CASSQEATGTYEQYF. CDR3 DNA sequence: TGTGCCAGCAGCCAAGAGGCGACAGGGACCTACGAGCAGTACTTC.

V and J are TRBV28 and TRBJ1-5; D perhaps matches TRBD1 (6 bases). CDR3 length equals 15 residues. V was shortened by 6 bases and J by 4 bases, with 16 bases between the two germline ends. The V gene's germline CDR1 is MDHEN and CDR2 SYDVKM. The CDR3 nucleotides are TGTGCCAGCAGCCGCCCGGGGGGCCCTAATCAGCCCCAGCATTTT. This gives the protein CASSRPGGPNQPQHF.

This clone was seen just once. The chain carries TRBV7-9 and TRBJ2-1, with D possibly TRBD2 on 6 matching bases. V lost 5 bases and J 6 bases, leaving 14 bases between the germline ends. The CDR3 is 14 amino acids. Germline values: CDR1 SEHNR, CDR2 FQNEAQ (reference sequence). CDR3 nucleotide sequence: TGTGCCAGCAGCCCGCCGGGACTTGTCAATGAGCAGTTCTTC. Protein product: CASSPPGLVNEQFF.

The chain has TRBV27 and TRBJ1-2; 8 nucleotides line up with TRBD1. V was clipped by 5 bases and J by 4 bases; unmatched bases: 9. Germline CDR1 MNHEY, CDR2 SMNVEV (reference sequence). This CDR3 has 15 residues. The CDR3: CASSPIDRGGYGYTF. CDR3 DNA sequence: TGTGCCAGCAGTCCGATCGACAGGGGCGGCTATGGCTACACCTTC.

V usage is TRBV30 and J usage is TRBJ2-3; TRBD1 matches at 8 bases. This CDR3 is built from 11 residues. J lost 13 bases, V lost 2 bases, and 5 bases had no gene match. Germline V gives CDR1 GTSNPN, CDR2 SVGIG (reference sequence). The CDR3 region has the DNA TGTGCCTGGAGTAACGGACAGGGAGAGTATTTT. This codes for CAWSNGQGEYF.

The chain is built from TRBV7-6 and TRBJ1-5, with D possibly being TRBD1 (5 bases). The V end lost 3 bases, the J end lost 6 bases, and 9 bases lay between the germline ends. The CDR3 has 13 amino acids. Germline-derived CDR1 and CDR2 are SGHVS and FNYEAQ. In nucleotides, the CDR3 is TGTGCCAGCAGCTTCAGGGCTGCTCAGCCCCAGCATTTT. It is translated as CASSFRAAQPQHF. The variable domain in full, with the rest retrieved from reference TRBV7-6 and TRBJ1-5, is GAGVSQSPRYKVTKRGQDVALRCDPISGHVSLYWYRQALGQGPEFLTYFNYEAQQDKSGLPNDRFSAERPEGSISTLTIQRTEQRDSAMYRCASSFRAAQPQHFGDGTRLSIL.

This rearrangement joins TRBV28 to TRBJ2-3, with a possible D match to TRBD2 (5 bases). Germline assignment: CDR1 MDHEN and CDR2 SYDVKM. This CDR3 has 15 amino acids. The ends were cut back, 6 bases at V and 3 bases at J, with 16 bases in the middle. In nucleotides, the CDR3 is TGTGCCAGCAGACCGGACTTACTTTGGACAGATACGCAGTATTTT. Protein product: CASRPDLLWTDTQYF.